These 27 T cell receptor beta chains were sequenced from one sample in a study of cytomegalovirus exposure and HLA in healthy donors. Primers: 60 Vbeta forward and 13 Jbeta reverse. Clones were sequenced by immunoSEQ multiplex PCR, and TCRdb holds only the in-frame ones, with some missing. Among around 100,000 clones listed, around two thirds were seen once. The sample consisted of PBMCs. These receptors all come from a man in his fifties or sixties in good health and CMV-seropositive.

In DNA, the CDR3 is TGTGCCAGTAGTGTTACAGGGGGAGCAAGCAATGAGCAGTTCTTC. As protein: CASSVTGGASNEQFF. The V gene is TRBV19, the J gene TRBJ2-1; TRBD1 matches 8 bases. This CDR3 contains 15 residues. Looked up from germline, CDR1 is LNHDA and CDR2 is SQIVND (reference sequence). The V gene end was trimmed by 5 bases and the J gene end by 6 bases; junction bases not matched to a gene: 9.

The rearrangement links TRBV4-1 to TRBJ1-1; unclear D gene. CDR1 is MGHRA and CDR2 is YSYEKL in the germline V gene. Trimming took off 1 base at V and 5 bases at J, with 8 bases between the two ends. The CDR3 is 13 amino acids. The CDR3 is CASSQVRGTEAFF. The CDR3 coding sequence is TGCGCCAGCAGCCAAGTCCGAGGGACTGAAGCTTTCTTT.

This clone appeared a single time. Germline is not matched at one junction end, which may reflect a read error. This rearrangement joins TRBV7-9 to TRBJ2-5; 7 bases fit TRBD2. This CDR3 is 16 amino acids long. Germline CDR1 is SEHNR and CDR2 is FQNEAQ (reference sequence). In DNA form, the CDR3 reads TGTTCCAGCAGCCGACTAGCCGGGACGAGACAGGAGACCCAGTACTTC. It specifies CSSSRLAGTRQETQYF.

The chain uses TRBV4-1 and TRBJ1-1; D is perhaps TRBD1 (5 bases). This CDR3 contains 16 residues. V lost 0 bases to trimming and J lost 1 base, with 12 bases between them. Germline assignment: CDR1 MGHRA and CDR2 YSYEKL. CDR3 DNA: TGCGCCAGCAGCCAAGATTGGTTCCAGGGGAACACTGAAGCTTTCTTT. This translates into CASSQDWFQGNTEAFF.

The V gene is TRBV5-6, the J gene TRBJ2-1, with TRBD1 identical over 11 bases. Germline CDR1 and CDR2: SGHDT and YYEEEE. Unmatched junction bases numbered 10, after V lost 4 bases and J lost 7 bases. This CDR3 is 16 amino acids long. The CDR3 reads CASSLPGQGAVNEQFF. CDR3 nucleotides: TGTGCCAGCAGCCTTCCTGGACAGGGGGCCGTGAATGAGCAGTTCTTC.

The chain carries TRBV27 and TRBJ2-3, with 9 bases identical to TRBD2. V lost 2 bases, J lost 0 bases, and 3 bases stayed unmatched. Germline V CDR1 and CDR2: MNHEY, SMNVEV (reference sequence). This CDR3 region has 16 residues. CDR3 residues: CASSLRLAVSTDTQYF. The CDR3, as DNA: TGTGCCAGCAGTTTAAGACTAGCGGTTAGCACAGATACGCAGTATTTT.

The chain links TRBV2 to TRBJ1-2; D not resolved. Germline V lookup: CDR1 SNHLY, CDR2 FYNNEI. The CDR3 spans 11 residues. Trimming left V 2 bases short and J 5 bases short, with 3 bases between. The CDR3 region is CASSELYGYTF. The CDR3 DNA is TGTGCCAGCAGTGAACTGTATGGCTACACCTTC.

The chain couples TRBV5-1 to TRBJ1-1; D possibly corresponds to TRBD1 (6 bases). The ends were cut back, 3 bases at V and 4 bases at J, with 13 bases in the middle. The CDR3 has 14 residues. Looked up from germline, CDR1 is SGHRS and CDR2 is YFSETQ. The CDR3 is CASSSTGPGTEAFF. The CDR3 DNA reads TGCGCCAGCAGCTCGACAGGTCCGGGCACTGAAGCTTTCTTT.

About this clone itself: Distinct nucleotide sequences in the sample also encode this CDR3. CDR3 sequence (DNA): TGCGCCAGCAGCTTGAGGGGCGGGGGACCCCGCACCGGGGAGCTGTTTTTT. This codes for CASSLRGGGPRTGELFF. The chain carries TRBV5-1 and TRBJ2-2, with 7 bases identical to TRBD2. Trimming cost V 1 base and J 4 bases; bases outside gene matches: 10. Germline assignment: CDR1 SGHRS and CDR2 YFSETQ. This CDR3 is built from 17 residues. The full variable domain, completed using reference TRBV5-1 and TRBJ2-2, is KAGVTQTPRYLIKTRGQQVTLSCSPISGHRSVSWYQQTPGQGLQFLFEYFSETQRNKGNFPGRFSGRQFSNSRSEMNVSTLELGDSALYLCASSLRGGGPRTGELFFGEGSRLTVL.

CDR3 residues: CASSLDRGANYGYTF. CDR3 DNA sequence: TGTGCCAGCAGCTTGGACAGAGGGGCTAACTATGGCTACACCTTC. The chain recombines TRBV7-2 with TRBJ1-2; D perhaps matches TRBD1 (6 bases). V was clipped by 3 bases and J by 0 bases, with 11 bases between them. The length of the CDR3 is 15 residues. Germline CDR1 reads SGHTA; CDR2 reads FQGNSA.

This sequence joins TRBV5-1 and TRBJ1-2, with D perhaps TRBD1 (5 bases). Germline V lookup: CDR1 SGHRS, CDR2 YFSETQ. The CDR3 spans 17 residues. With 0 bases removed from V and 2 bases from J, the gap between germline ends came to 17 bases. CDR3 protein: CASSLVGADPDNYGYTF. CDR3 sequence (DNA): TGCGCCAGCAGCTTGGTAGGGGCTGACCCCGACAACTATGGCTACACCTTC. The entire variable domain, with the rest obtained from reference TRBV5-1 and TRBJ1-2, is as follows: KAGVTQTPRYLIKTRGQQVTLSCSPISGHRSVSWYQQTPGQGLQFLFEYFSETQRNKGNFPGRFSGRQFSNSRSEMNVSTLELGDSALYLCASSLVGADPDNYGYTFGSGTRLTVV.

The chain couples TRBV5-1 to TRBJ2-7; 11 nucleotides match TRBD2. The CDR3 consists of 14 residues. J lost 7 bases, V lost 6 bases, and 9 bases had no gene match. Germline V gives CDR1 SGHRS, CDR2 YFSETQ. DNA for the CDR3: TGCGCCAGCACCCTGGTAGCGGGAGGGACTGAGCAGTACTTC. Translated: CASTLVAGGTEQYF.

This clone was counted once. The V and J genes are TRBV30 and TRBJ2-5; D is ambiguous. The CDR3 is 15 amino acids. V shed 5 bases and J shed 2 bases, with 18 bases lying between them. Per germline, CDR1 GTSNPN and CDR2 SVGIG (reference sequence). Written as DNA, the CDR3 is TGTGCCTGGGGCCCCTTTGGGCGCCAACAAGAGACCCAGTACTTC. This codes for CAWGPFGRQQETQYF.

This clone was found a few times. This chain joins TRBV6-1 and TRBJ2-7; D might be TRBD2 (6 bases). The V gene lost 1 base and the J gene lost 0 bases, with 19 bases spanning the gap. The germline CDR1 and CDR2 sequences are MNHNS and SASEGT. The CDR3 consists of 18 residues. The CDR3, as DNA: TGTGCCAGCAGTGAAGAGGTCCTAGGAGGGCAGCGCTCCTACGAGCAGTACTTC. Translation: CASSEEVLGGQRSYEQYF.

The chain carries TRBV15 and TRBJ2-1, with 7 bases identical to TRBD2. The CDR3 is 18 residues long. CDR1 is LNHNV, CDR2 YYDKDF, per germline (reference sequence). V dropped 3 bases and J dropped 6; count of bases not matched to a gene: 17. CDR3 loop: CATSSGIAGWAGGNEQFF. The CDR3 region has the DNA TGTGCCACCAGCAGTGGAATAGCGGGCTGGGCCGGAGGCAATGAGCAGTTCTTC.

This chain uses TRBV18 with TRBJ2-7, with D unresolved. The CDR3 extends over 14 amino acids. V was pared by 2 bases and J by 0 bases, with 8 bases between. CDR1 and CDR2 from the germline V gene are KGHSH and LQKENI. The CDR3 bases are TGTGCCAGCTCACCAACAGTGAGCTCCTACGAGCAGTACTTC. Translated, it gives CASSPTVSSYEQYF.

This clone was picked up one time. The chain employs TRBV11-2 and TRBJ1-6; D possibly corresponds to TRBD1 (5 bases). With 4 bases removed from V and 5 bases from J, the gap between germline ends came to 6 bases. In germline, CDR1 is SGHAT, CDR2 FQNNGV. The CDR3 length is 13 residues. The CDR3 DNA reads TGTGCCAGCAGCTCGACAGATAATTCACCCCTCCACTTT. Translated: CASSSTDNSPLHF.

The chain is built from TRBV14 and TRBJ2-5, with D tentatively TRBD2 (6 bases). CDR1 and CDR2 from the germline V gene are SGHDN and FVKESK. Trimming shortened V by 6 bases and J by 7 bases, and 15 bases separated the two germline ends. This CDR3 is built from 13 residues. The CDR3 sequence is CASSRDWRGTQYF. The CDR3 nucleotides read TGTGCCAGCAGTCGCGATTGGAGGGGGACCCAGTACTTC.

The J gene is TRBJ1-5, the V gene TRBV18; maybe TRBD1 (6 bases). CDR3 length: 13 residues. Deletions cut 4 bases from V and 4 bases from J, with 8 bases between. CDR1 and CDR2 (germline): KGHSH, LQKENI. CDR3 in DNA: TGTGCCAGCTCACAACAGGGTAATCAGCCCCAGCATTTT. This translates into CASSQQGNQPQHF.

V usage is TRBV7-8 and J usage is TRBJ1-5; 9 bases line up with TRBD1. The CDR3 runs 16 residues. V was clipped by 1 base and J by 7 bases; unmatched bases: 8. Germline CDR1 reads SGHVS; CDR2 reads FQNEAQ. CDR3 protein: CASSLVGTGLGQPQHF. As DNA, the CDR3 is TGTGCCAGCAGCTTAGTAGGGACAGGGTTGGGACAGCCCCAGCATTTT.

The V gene is TRBV5-1, the J gene TRBJ1-4; no firm D call. Germline V gene lookup returns CDR1 SGHRS and CDR2 YFSETQ. This CDR3 has 17 amino acids. Trimming took off 3 bases at V and 0 bases at J, with 15 bases between the two ends. CDR3 DNA sequence: TGCGCCAGCAGCTCCGAACCCTACGGGTCAACTAATGAAAAACTGTTTTTT. Its translation: CASSSEPYGSTNEKLFF.

This chain uses TRBV19 with TRBJ1-2; 8 nucleotides align to TRBD1. Per germline, CDR1 LNHDA and CDR2 SQIVND (reference sequence). This CDR3 is 14 amino acids long. The ends lost 4 bases at V and 8 bases at J; junction bases unmatched: 9. In DNA, the CDR3 is TGTGCCAGTAGTAGGACAGGGAAAGTAGAGGGCTACACCTTC. This gives the protein CASSRTGKVEGYTF. Filled out from reference TRBV19 and TRBJ1-2, the complete variable domain reads DGGITQSPKYLFRKEGQNVTLSCEQNLNHDAMYWYRQDPGQGLRLIYYSQIVNDFQKGDIAEGYSVSREKKESFPLTVTSAQKNPTAFYLCASSRTGKVEGYTFGSGTRLTVV.

The chain joins TRBV29-1 to TRBJ1-1, with D unresolved. Germline loops: CDR1 SQVTM, CDR2 ANQGSEA. The V end was cut by 6 bases, the J end by 8 bases, with 16 bases between. This CDR3 has 12 amino acids. CDR3 loop: CSVAGNRPEAFF. CDR3 nucleotides: TGCAGCGTCGCCGGGAACAGACCAGAAGCTTTCTTT.

This clone has a handful of counts. The chain couples TRBV2 to TRBJ2-7, with D unclear. In germline, CDR1 is SNHLY, CDR2 FYNNEI. The CDR3 loop spans 13 amino acids. The V end was cut by 8 bases, the J end by 4 bases, with 15 bases between. In DNA form, the CDR3 reads TGTGCCAGCTTAGTCCCTCCCGTGTACGAGCAGTACTTC. Its protein product is CASLVPPVYEQYF.

A single count supports this clone. The rearrangement links TRBV28 to TRBJ2-1, with TRBD1 matching 9 bases. Trimming at V came to 7 bases and at J to 4 bases, leaving 8 bases not matched to a gene. Germline V gives CDR1 MDHEN, CDR2 SYDVKM. The CDR3 loop spans 15 amino acids. The CDR3: CASTPGTGRYNEQFF. CDR3 nucleotide sequence: TGTGCCAGCACCCCCGGGACAGGGCGGTACAATGAGCAGTTCTTC.

This clone was counted once. The genes are TRBV19 and TRBJ2-2; 11 bases are a match to TRBD2. Looked up from germline, CDR1 is LNHDA and CDR2 is SQIVND (reference sequence). Trimming at V came to 7 bases and at J to 6 bases, leaving 7 bases not matched to a gene. The CDR3 has 15 residues. The CDR3 DNA sequence: TGTGCCAGTACAGCACTAGCGGGAGTCGCCGGGGAGCTGTTTTTT. As protein: CASTALAGVAGELFF.

The rearrangement joins TRBV6-5 to TRBJ2-2; D is perhaps TRBD2 (6 bases). Germline V lookup: CDR1 MNHEY, CDR2 SVGAGI. With 4 bases removed from V and 6 bases from J, the gap between germline ends came to 12 bases. The CDR3 length is 14 residues. The CDR3 DNA reads TGTGCCAGCAGTTTAGTGGAGGGATCCGGGGAGCTGTTTTTT. Protein sequence: CASSLVEGSGELFF.